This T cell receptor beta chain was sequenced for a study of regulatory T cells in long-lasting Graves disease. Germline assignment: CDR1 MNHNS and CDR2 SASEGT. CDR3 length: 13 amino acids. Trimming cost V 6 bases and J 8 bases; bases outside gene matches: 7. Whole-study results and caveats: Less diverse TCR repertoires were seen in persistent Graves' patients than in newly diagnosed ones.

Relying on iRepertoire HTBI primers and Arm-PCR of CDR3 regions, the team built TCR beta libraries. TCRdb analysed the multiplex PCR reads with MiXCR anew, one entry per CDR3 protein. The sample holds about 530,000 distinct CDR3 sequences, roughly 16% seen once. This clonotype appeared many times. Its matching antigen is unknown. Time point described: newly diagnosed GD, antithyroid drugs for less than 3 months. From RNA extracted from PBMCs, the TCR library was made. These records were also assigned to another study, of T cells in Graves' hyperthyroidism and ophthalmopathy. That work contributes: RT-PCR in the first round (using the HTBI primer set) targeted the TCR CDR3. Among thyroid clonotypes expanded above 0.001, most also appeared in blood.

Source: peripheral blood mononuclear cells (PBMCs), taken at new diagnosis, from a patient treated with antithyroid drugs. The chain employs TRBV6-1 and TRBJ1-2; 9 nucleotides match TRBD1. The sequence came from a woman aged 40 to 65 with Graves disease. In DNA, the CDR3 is TGTGCCAGCAGCTCCGGGACAGGGTTCGGCTACACCTTC. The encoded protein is CASSSGTGFGYTF.